This entry lists 21 T cell receptor beta chains sequenced from one sample in a study of T cells in localized non-small cell lung cancer. The assay was immunoSEQ multiplex PCR, and TCRdb's table has in-frame clones only and misses some. The table has some 130,000 clones, about 89% seen once. The sample here was peripheral blood, taken before any cancer treatment. Receptor source: a female donor aged 60 or older with stage I lung adenocarcinoma.

This chain joins TRBV9 and TRBJ2-7; D gene uncertain. The CDR3 extends over 13 amino acids. V dropped 4 bases and J dropped 0 bases, with 8 bases sitting between them. Looked up from germline, CDR1 is SGDLS and CDR2 is YYNGEE. CDR3 DNA: TGTGCCAGCAGCCTCGACCCCTCCTACGAGCAGTACTTC. Translated, it gives CASSLDPSYEQYF.

The chain has TRBV5-1 and TRBJ1-4; 8 bases are a match to TRBD1. This CDR3 is built from 14 residues. The ends lost 4 bases at V and 8 bases at J; junction bases unmatched: 7. Germline V CDR1 and CDR2: SGHRS, YFSETQ. CDR3 amino acids: CASSLQGASEKLFF. The CDR3 DNA is TGCGCCAGCAGCCTTCAGGGGGCGAGCGAAAAACTGTTTTTT.

The V call is TRBV2, the J call TRBJ2-3, with TRBD2 matching over 9 bases. The CDR3 sequence is 15 residues long. Looked up from germline, CDR1 is SNHLY and CDR2 is FYNNEI. V trimming: 6 bases; J trimming: 5 bases; junction bases outside the gene matches: 9. The CDR3 loop reads CASRAGSGRIDTQYF. The CDR3 DNA reads TGTGCCAGCAGGGCAGGGAGCGGGAGGATAGATACGCAGTATTTT.

V is TRBV6-1 and J is TRBJ1-5; D is uncertain. Trimming stripped 1 base from V and 4 bases from J, with 11 bases between. CDR1 MNHNS and CDR2 SASEGT come from the germline V gene. CDR3 length: 15 residues. CDR3 loop: CASSEGTSGNQPQHF. The CDR3 DNA is TGTGCCAGCAGTGAAGGGACTTCGGGAAATCAGCCCCAGCATTTT.

Only a few counts were recorded for this clone. The chain is built from TRBV7-9 and TRBJ2-1; D not certain. The CDR3 totals 12 residues. V was trimmed by 3 bases and J by 10 bases, leaving 10 bases between them. Germline CDR1 reads SEHNR; CDR2 reads FQNEAQ (reference sequence). In nucleotides, the CDR3 is TGTGCCAGCAGCTTGAATCATGGAGAGCAGTTCTTC. This encodes CASSLNHGEQFF.

The genes are TRBV28 and TRBJ1-2, with 9 bases identical to TRBD1. CDR3 length: 15 amino acids. Germline assignment: CDR1 MDHEN and CDR2 SYDVKM. V was clipped by 2 bases and J by 2 bases; unmatched bases: 3. CDR3 protein: CASSLGQGRNYGYTF. The CDR3 DNA sequence: TGTGCCAGCAGTTTAGGACAGGGGAGAAACTATGGCTACACCTTC.

The chain is built from TRBV6-1 and TRBJ1-2; the D is unclear. CDR3 length: 12 amino acids. Looked up from germline, CDR1 is MNHNS and CDR2 is SASEGT. The germline V and J ends were trimmed by 0 bases and 7 bases, with 6 bases remaining between them. The CDR3 coding sequence is TGTGCCAGCAGTGAAGCGATGGGTGGCTACACCTTC. Amino acid sequence: CASSEAMGGYTF.

This sequence joins TRBV5-1 and TRBJ2-7; D unclear. Germline-derived CDR1 and CDR2 are SGHRS and YFSETQ. CDR3 length: 13 amino acids. Trimming stripped 1 base from V and 2 bases from J, with 7 bases between. DNA for the CDR3: TGCGCCAGCAGCTTGAGGAACACCTACGAGCAGTACTTC. This sequence encodes CASSLRNTYEQYF.

Concerning this clone: This could be a read error, since a much larger clone is one nucleotide away. V is TRBV5-4 and J is TRBJ1-1; D is undetermined. The CDR3 totals 13 residues. V lost 2 bases and J lost 1, with 6 bases in between. The germline V gene has CDR1 SGHNT and CDR2 YYREEE (reference sequence). The CDR3: CASSLGRNTEAFF. The DNA of the CDR3 is TGTGCCAGCAGCTTAGGGAGGAACACTGAAGCTTTCTTT.

The rearrangement uses TRBV11-2 and TRBJ2-7; D is undetermined. V lost 4 bases to trimming and J lost 9 bases, with 7 bases between them. Germline V gene sequence: CDR1 SGHAT, CDR2 FQNNGV. This CDR3 is 10 amino acids long. The DNA for the CDR3 is TGTGCCAGCAGCTCCTATGTGCAGTACTTC. This codes for CASSSYVQYF.

The V and J genes are TRBV6-6 and TRBJ1-2; no firm D call. The ends were cut back, 2 bases at V and 8 bases at J, with 18 bases in the middle. From germline, CDR1 is MNHNY and CDR2 SVGAGI (reference sequence). The CDR3 runs 15 residues. The CDR3 is CASSYEGRRVEGYTF. The CDR3 DNA reads TGTGCCAGCAGTTACGAGGGCAGGAGGGTCGAAGGCTACACCTTC.

V and J are TRBV11-2 and TRBJ2-7; unclear D gene. Germline assignment: CDR1 SGHAT and CDR2 FQNNGV. The CDR3 totals 12 residues. Trimming cost V 1 base and J 2 bases, with 3 bases left between them. Here the CDR3 DNA reads TGTGCCAGCAGCTTAGGTGCCTACGAGCAGTACTTC. This encodes CASSLGAYEQYF.

This clone was counted once. The V call is TRBV18, the J call TRBJ2-5; D possibly corresponds to TRBD2 (5 bases). Trimming removed 2 bases at V and 2 bases at J, with 12 bases between. Germline CDR1 is KGHSH and CDR2 is LQKENI. The CDR3 runs 15 residues. The CDR3 DNA is TGTGCCAGCTCACCAATGGGAGCGCAGCAAGAGACCCAGTACTTC. This sequence encodes CASSPMGAQQETQYF.

In this sample, this clone turned up a few times. In nucleotides, the CDR3 is TGTGCCAGTAGTAAGGGGACTCTGCTATACGAGCAGTACTTC. The encoded protein is CASSKGTLLYEQYF. This rearrangement joins TRBV19 to TRBJ2-7; D might be TRBD2 (6 bases). V was cut by 4 bases and J by 4 bases, with 14 bases left in between. Germline V gene data show CDR1 as LNHDA and CDR2 as SQIVND (reference sequence). CDR3 length: 14 amino acids.

The CDR3 DNA sequence: TGTGCCAGCAGCTCCCCGGACAGGGGGCTCGAGCAGTACTTC. Its protein is CASSSPDRGLEQYF. This chain links TRBV7-9 with TRBJ2-7, with TRBD1 identical over 11 bases. This CDR3 is built from 14 residues. CDR1 and CDR2 (germline): SEHNR, FQNEAQ (reference sequence). J lost 6 bases, V lost 4 bases, and 5 bases had no gene match.

J is TRBJ2-1 and V is TRBV5-1; no clear D. The CDR3 is made up of 16 amino acids. CDR1 and CDR2 from the germline V gene are SGHRS and YFSETQ. Trimming removed 6 bases from V and 4 bases from J, with 20 bases in between. The CDR3 sequence is CASMDLVGGIYNEQFF. As DNA, the CDR3 is TGCGCCAGCATGGATTTGGTGGGTGGGATATACAATGAGCAGTTCTTC.

In DNA form, the CDR3 reads TGTGCCAGTAGTATACCTAATTGGGTGAACACTGAAGCTTTCTTT. This sequence encodes CASSIPNWVNTEAFF. The rearrangement uses TRBV19 and TRBJ1-1; no clear D. Germline V gene data show CDR1 as LNHDA and CDR2 as SQIVND (reference sequence). This CDR3 spans 15 amino acids. Deletions cut 2 bases from V and 0 bases from J, with 10 bases between.

This chain joins TRBV5-1 and TRBJ2-1; TRBD1 matches 11 bases. V lost 5 bases, J lost 6 bases, and 13 bases stayed unmatched. Germline values: CDR1 SGHRS, CDR2 YFSETQ. CDR3 length: 17 amino acids. The CDR3 DNA is TGCGCCAGCAGTCGGGTCCCGGACAGGGGGCGACCCAATGAGCAGTTCTTC. Translated: CASSRVPDRGRPNEQFF.

The CDR3 DNA reads as TGTGCCAGCAGGCCCGAGACGGGAAACACCATATATTTT. This translates into CASRPETGNTIYF. This rearrangement joins TRBV28 to TRBJ1-3; D not certain. The V gene's germline CDR1 is MDHEN and CDR2 SYDVKM. CDR3 length: 13 residues. V gave up 6 bases and J gave up 4 bases, with 10 bases separating them.

The chain links TRBV5-1 to TRBJ2-2, with D tentatively TRBD2 (5 bases). Per the germline V gene, CDR1 is SGHRS and CDR2 is YFSETQ. The CDR3 totals 16 residues. V lost 2 bases to trimming and J lost 5 bases, with 16 bases between them. CDR3 region: CASSLEGAEWTGELFF. The CDR3 coding sequence is TGCGCCAGCAGCTTAGAGGGAGCTGAATGGACCGGGGAGCTGTTTTTT.

The chain combines TRBV19 with TRBJ1-1; D is possibly TRBD1 (6 bases). Germline CDR1 and CDR2: LNHDA and SQIVND (reference sequence). This CDR3 is 14 amino acids long. Trimming took 3 bases from V and 1 from J, leaving 9 bases between them. As DNA, the CDR3 is TGTGCCAGTAGTATCAGGGGTGAGAACACTGAAGCTTTCTTT. It is translated as CASSIRGENTEAFF. The full variable domain, its missing parts supplied by reference TRBV19 and TRBJ1-1, is DGGITQSPKYLFRKEGQNVTLSCEQNLNHDAMYWYRQDPGQGLRLIYYSQIVNDFQKGDIAEGYSVSREKKESFPLTVTSAQKNPTAFYLCASSIRGENTEAFFGQGTRLTVV.